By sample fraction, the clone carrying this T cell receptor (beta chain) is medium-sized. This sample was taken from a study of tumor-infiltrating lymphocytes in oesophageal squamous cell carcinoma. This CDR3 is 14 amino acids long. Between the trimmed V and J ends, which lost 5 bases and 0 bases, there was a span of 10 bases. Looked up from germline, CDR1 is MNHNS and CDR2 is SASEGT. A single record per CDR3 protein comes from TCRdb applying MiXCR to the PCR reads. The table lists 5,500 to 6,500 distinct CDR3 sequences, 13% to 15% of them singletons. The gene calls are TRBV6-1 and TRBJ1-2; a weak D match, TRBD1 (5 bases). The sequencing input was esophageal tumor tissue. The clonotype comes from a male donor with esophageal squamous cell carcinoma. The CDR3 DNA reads TGTGCCAGCAGTCCCGGGACCGCTAACTATGGCTACACCTTC. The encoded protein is CASSPGTANYGYTF.